The T cell receptor (beta chain) under discussion was sequenced for a study of T cells after yellow fever vaccination (dated by TCRdb to between 2018 and 2021). With respect to the entire study: The SMART-Seq v4 Ultra Low Input RNA kit was used to prepare libraries from fractions with low cell numbers. To track T-cell clones before and after primary and booster YFV17D yellow fever vaccination, bulk TCR alpha and beta repertoires were sequenced longitudinally. Two healthy male donors, one aged 18 to 30 and one aged 30 to 39 years, were included in the cohort. Blood was collected at multiple timepoints before and after primary and secondary immunization, and bulk PBMC replicates and cell subsets were isolated. General findings and caveats noted by the study authors: The secondary T-cell response was found to be weaker but faster than the primary response, with a peak reached on day 5 rather than on day 15. A small share of clonotypes occurred in both CD4 and CD8 compartments, likely arising from convergent recombination. Because abundant contaminating clonotypes from the bulk population could be contained in FACS-sorted repertoires, computational filtering was required. Because the study included only a couple of donors, the extent to which the findings can be generalized is limited. Most clones expanded after primary vaccination were re-detected after the booster (96% of CD4 and 80% to 90% of CD8), suggesting broad memory maintenance.

Per the publication, the treatment or condition label means: live attenuated yellow fever vaccine strain. PBMCs were isolated from peripheral blood using a standard Ficoll-Paque protocol. Dynabeads CD4 and CD8 positive selection kits were used to isolate the CD4 and CD8 T-cell fractions. TriZol was used to extract RNA from bulk PBMCs, from CD4 and CD8 fractions, and from dextramer-positive and dextramer-negative fractions. This clonotype was seen many times. Its specific antigen is unknown. No base quality information exists; no much larger clone differs at one position. Reads for this sample came from an Illumina NovaSeq 6000. Synthesis of TCR cDNA relied on 5'RACE template switching, a step that introduced a universal primer site along with unique molecular identifiers. Priming for cDNA synthesis came from both the TCR alpha and TCR beta constant segments. Two PCR steps were used to amplify libraries, with sample barcodes and sequencing adapters being added in the second step. Sequencing of libraries was performed on Illumina HiSeq 2500 (2x100 bp) or NovaSeq (2x150 bp). In the original analysis: MIGEC handled demultiplexing of reads and collapsing into UMI consensus sequences, while MiXCR performed V(D)J alignment. Vaccine-responding clonotypes were identified with edgeR using replicate PBMC samples, with FDR below 0.01 and a log2 fold change above 5 up to day 15 being required. Each bulk clonotype received a CD4 or CD8 identity based on whether the sequenced CD4 or CD8 repertoire contained that clonotype at higher abundance. TCRdb reanalyzed the raw reads on its own, using fastp at Q25 for trimming and MiXCR for clone calling, and kept in-frame beta chains. Each entry is one CDR3 protein sequence, shown with its most common DNA and genes. Here the V and J calls rest on TCRdb's processing, not on the authors' analysis. This sample holds a few hundred thousand distinct CDR3 sequences; around 3.1% were observed only once. The top ten clonotypes cover about 3.3% of the sample.

The germline V gene (reference sequence) specifies SEHNR as CDR1 and FQNEAQ as CDR2. V is pruned by 3 bases and J by 7 bases, leaving 5 bases of the junction without a gene match. From cysteine to phenylalanine, the CDR3 is 13 amino acids long. Here the CDR3 DNA is all that survives: 39 bases in frame from base 1. The source of this sequence is a man aged 18 to 29 who received the YFV17D yellow fever vaccine. Rearrangement joined TRBV7-9 to TRBJ1-2; the junction holds 7 bases that match TRBD1. Here the sequenced sample was CD4+ T cells sorted from PBMCs, taken 10 days after the yellow fever booster vaccination. The encoded CDR3 is CASSFSGGSGYTF. DNA sequence: TGTGCCAGCAGCTTTTCAGGGGGTTCTGGCTACACCTTC.